A single sample gave rise to the 5 T cell receptor beta chains below, sequenced in a study of fetal regulatory T cell absence and autoimmunity. Assay used: immunoSEQ multiplex PCR; TCRdb lists only in-frame clones, some missing. Of 95,000 or so clones listed, more than 70% are singletons. Sequenced sample: pancreas tissue. Receptors originate from a male donor with IPEX syndrome.

The gene calls are TRBV13 and TRBJ2-3; D uncertain. With 5 bases removed from V and 7 bases from J, the gap between germline ends came to 16 bases. CDR1 and CDR2 (germline): PRHDT, FYEKMQ (reference sequence). This CDR3 spans 14 amino acids. This chain's CDR3 is CASSRADGRHTQYF. CDR3 bases: TGTGCCAGCAGCAGGGCGGACGGTCGCCATACGCAGTATTTT.

This sequence joins TRBV23-1 and TRBJ2-7; D is unclear. TRBV23-1 is sorted into the ORF group, with uncertain function. V was trimmed by 6 bases and J by 3 bases, leaving 9 bases between them. The CDR3 has 12 residues. The CDR3 loop reads CASRWSNYEQYF. The DNA for the CDR3 is TGCGCCAGCAGATGGTCAAACTACGAGCAGTACTTC.

The chain carries TRBV7-6 and TRBJ2-3; TRBD2 matches at 12 bases. V was clipped by 1 base and J by 8 bases; unmatched bases: 10. Germline CDR1 and CDR2: SGHVS and FNYEAQ. This CDR3 has 17 amino acids. CDR3: CASSLGPLAGGPGTQYF. The CDR3 DNA is TGTGCCAGCAGCTTAGGACCCCTAGCGGGAGGGCCAGGTACGCAGTATTTT.

This rearrangement joins TRBV7-9 to TRBJ2-1; 8 bases are shared with TRBD1. The germline CDR1 and CDR2 sequences are SEHNR and FQNEAQ (reference sequence). The CDR3 totals 16 residues. V was clipped by 1 base and J by 7 bases; unmatched bases: 9. In DNA form, the CDR3 reads TGTGCCAGCAGCTTAGACAGGGGGGTGACGAGAAATGAGCAGTTCTTC. The encoded protein is CASSLDRGVTRNEQFF.

This clone has a handful of counts. The rearrangement links TRBV5-6 to TRBJ1-2; 10 bases map to TRBD1. V shed 1 base and J 8 bases; nucleotides not matched to a gene: 11. This CDR3 is 16 amino acids long. The germline gives CDR1 SGHDT, CDR2 YYEEEE. DNA for the CDR3: TGTGCCAGCAGCTTGCAGTCCGGACAGGGGGTTGACGGCTACACCTTC. It is translated as CASSLQSGQGVDGYTF.